This TCR beta chain was captured in a study of blood T cell repertoires in COVID-19. About the research overall: COVID-19 samples collected from the United States, Italy and Spain covered acute and convalescent phases. PBMCs, B-cell-depleted T cells, or T cells were the source of the cDNA or gDNA that made up the material.

As handled by the study authors: The assay estimated nucleated cells by amplifying reference gene primers. TCRdb keeps only in-frame clones here, not all; method: immunoSEQ multiplex PCR. The V and J calls and clone size come from that table; D and trimming were worked out from the DNA. The sample holds 180,000 or so clones, about 81% seen once. Seattle participants joined during active infection and were tracked over time. Trimming shortened V by 2 bases and J by 2 bases, and 8 bases separated the two germline ends. CDR1 and CDR2 (germline): LGHNA, YSLEER. This CDR3 spans 14 amino acids. This clone occurred a few times.

The sample was peripheral blood. This TCR derives from a woman of 80 years or more with COVID-19, enrolled during active disease. The V call is TRBV4-3, the J call TRBJ2-3, with D perhaps TRBD1 (5 bases). This CDR3 is CASSQRGFTDTQYF. Here the CDR3 DNA reads TGCGCCAGCAGCCAAAGGGGATTCACAGATACGCAGTATTTT.